The clone carrying this T cell receptor (beta chain) came up many times. This sample was taken from a study of T cells in Graves' hyperthyroidism and ophthalmopathy. On the study more broadly: Before any treatment, at initial diagnosis, peripheral blood was collected.

Amplification targeted TCR beta CDR3 regions from RNA transcripts. HTBI primers were employed in a first-round RT-PCR of the TCR CDR3. TCRdb reanalysed the multiplex PCR reads using MiXCR and keeps one entry per CDR3 protein. The repertoire includes fewer than 350,000 distinct CDR3 sequences, 13% of them detected once, and 7.8% sits in the top ten. The TCR originated in a woman aged 30 to 39 with Graves' hyperthyroidism that later progressed to Graves' ophthalmopathy. The sequenced sample was blood.

The CDR3 DNA reads as TGTGCCAGCAGTCCCCGGACTAGCGGAGTAGAGACCCAGTACTTC. Translation gives CASSPRTSGVETQYF. The chain is built from TRBV27 and TRBJ2-5; 10 bases line up with TRBD2. Germline loops: CDR1 MNHEY, CDR2 SMNVEV (reference sequence). The CDR3 totals 15 residues. V lost 5 bases and J lost 4; bases outside the gene matches: 7.